These T cell receptor beta chains were read from a single sample in a study of cytomegalovirus exposure and HLA in healthy donors. Clones were sequenced by immunoSEQ multiplex PCR, and TCRdb holds only the in-frame ones, with some missing. Here the sample spans some 160,000 clones, roughly 70% being singletons. The sample comprised PBMCs. These receptor sequences come from a man between 60 and 75 years old in good health and CMV-seronegative. The CDR3 runs from the conserved cysteine through the conserved F or W. A D gene is named only where the DNA matches it firmly. Size is omitted from some rows. Given values are once, few, many or a class for expanded clones.

CASSLVGSSYEQYF,TGTGCCAGCAGCTTGGTAGGGAGCTCCTACGAGCAGTACTTC,14,.,TRBV5-4,TRBJ2-7,.
CASRRRQGPVEQYF,TGTGCCAGCAGAAGACGACAGGGGCCGGTCGAGCAGTACTTC,14,TRBD1,TRBV28,TRBJ2-7,.
CAGRPGNTEAFF,TGTGCCGGGAGGCCAGGGAACACTGAAGCTTTCTTT,12,.,TRBV2,TRBJ1-1,.
CASSPGTGRNTEAFF,TGTGCCAGCTCACCTGGGACAGGGAGGAACACTGAAGCTTTCTTT,15,TRBD1,TRBV18,TRBJ1-1,few
CASSNEGLAGAGFF,TGCGCCAGCAGTAACGAAGGACTAGCGGGAGCGGGGTTCTTC,14,TRBD2,TRBV10-2,TRBJ2-1,few
CASSLGATYEQYF,TGTGCCAGCAGCTTAGGAGCTACCTACGAGCAGTACTTC,13,.,TRBV13,TRBJ2-7,.
CASGGRGTGANVLTF,TGTGCCAGCGGGGGGAGGGGAACTGGGGCCAACGTCCTGACTTTC,15,TRBD2,TRBV2,TRBJ2-6,.
CASSVGPVTGGGMNTEAFF,TGTGCCAGCAGCGTAGGGCCCGTGACAGGGGGCGGGATGAACACTGAAGCTTTCTTT,19,TRBD1,TRBV9,TRBJ1-1,.
CASSETGFGNTIYF,TGTGCCAGCAGCGAAACAGGGTTTGGAAACACCATATATTTT,14,.,TRBV9,TRBJ1-3,.
CASSPYRGLGANVLTF,TGTGCCAGCAGTCCGTACAGGGGGCTCGGGGCCAACGTCCTGACTTTC,16,TRBD1,TRBV27,TRBJ2-6,.
CSVESGNTEAFF,TGCAGCGTTGAAAGCGGGAACACTGAAGCTTTCTTT,12,.,TRBV29-1,TRBJ1-1,.